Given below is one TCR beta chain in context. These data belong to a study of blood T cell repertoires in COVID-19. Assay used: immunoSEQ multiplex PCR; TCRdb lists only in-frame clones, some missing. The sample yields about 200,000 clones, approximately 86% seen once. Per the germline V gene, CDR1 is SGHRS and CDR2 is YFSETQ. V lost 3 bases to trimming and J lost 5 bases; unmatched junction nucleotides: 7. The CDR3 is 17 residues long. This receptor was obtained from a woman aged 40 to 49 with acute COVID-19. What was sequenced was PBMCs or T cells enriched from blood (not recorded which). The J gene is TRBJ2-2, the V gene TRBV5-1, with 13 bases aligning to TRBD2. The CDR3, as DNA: TGCGCCAGCAGCTCTGGACTAGCGGGAGCAAGTACCGGGGAGCTGTTTTTT. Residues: CASSSGLAGASTGELFF.